Listed below are T cell receptor beta chains from one sample, sequenced in a study of T cell responses to AZD1222 COVID-19 vaccine. Libraries were prepared by immunoSEQ multiplex PCR; TCRdb keeps only in-frame clonotypes and omits some of them. This table has some 150,000 clones, over 80% appearing once. Source: peripheral blood, taken 28 days after the second AZD1222 dose. These receptors were collected from an adult who received the AZD1222 COVID-19 vaccine. The CDR3 runs from the conserved cysteine through the conserved F or W. Fields, in order: D gene, V gene, J gene, clone size, CDR3 DNA, CDR3 protein. A D gene is named only where the DNA matches it firmly. Expanded clones get a size class; other rows say once, few or many, or leave the size out.

.	TRBV7-2	TRBJ1-5	.	TGTGCCAGCAGCTTAGGGTCCCGCTCCAATCAGCCCCAGCATTTT	CASSLGSRSNQPQHF
.	TRBV7-9	TRBJ1-5	.	TGTGCCAGCAGCTTAGACCCTGTTCAGCCCCAGCATTTT	CASSLDPVQPQHF
TRBD1	TRBV19	TRBJ2-7	.	TGTGCCAGTATCGACAGGGGGCGAAGTGAGCAGTACTTC	CASIDRGRSEQYF
TRBD1	TRBV3-1/TRBV3-2	TRBJ2-7	.	TGTGCCAGCAGCCCCGCGGGACAGGGTGCCGAGCAGTACTTC	CASSPAGQGAEQYF
.	TRBV6-5	TRBJ2-1	.	TGTGCCAGCAGTTACTCGACGGGGAACTACAATGAGCAGTTCTTC	CASSYSTGNYNEQFF
.	TRBV12-5	TRBJ1-2	.	TGTGCTAGTGGTTTGGGTGTCGGGACCTCAAATCCCTATGGCTACACCTTC	CASGLGVGTSNPYGYTF
.	TRBV7-2	TRBJ1-1	.	TGTGCCAGCAGCTTAGGCAGGGTAGCTTTCTTT	CASSLGRVAFF
.	TRBV27	TRBJ2-6	.	TGTGCCAGCAGTTTTACAGCTATCTCTGGGGCCAACGTCCTGACTTTC	CASSFTAISGANVLTF
TRBD1	TRBV7-9	TRBJ1-6	once	TGTGCCAGCACACAGGGGGCGCACGAATCACCCCTCCACTTT	CASTQGAHESPLHF
.	TRBV19	TRBJ1-4	.	TGTGCCAGTAGTATGGGACGGATTAATGAAAAACTGTTTTTT	CASSMGRINEKLFF
TRBD1	TRBV23-1	TRBJ1-5	.	TGCGCCAGCAGTCAATCGGTGACTCCGGGGACAGGGGTCAAGAGAAGCAATCAGCCCCAGCATTTT	CASSQSVTPGTGVKRSNQPQHF
TRBD1	TRBV18	TRBJ1-1	.	TGTGCCAGCTCTCAGGGACAGGGTCTAGAAGCTTTCTTT	CASSQGQGLEAFF
TRBD2	TRBV10-3	TRBJ2-7	.	TGTGCCTCTTCGGGACTAGCGGGAGAAGGCTACGAGCAGTACTTC	CASSGLAGEGYEQYF
.	TRBV3-1/TRBV3-2	TRBJ1-4	.	TGTGCCAGCCTATCGTCCGGCGAAAAACTGTTTTTT	CASLSSGEKLFF